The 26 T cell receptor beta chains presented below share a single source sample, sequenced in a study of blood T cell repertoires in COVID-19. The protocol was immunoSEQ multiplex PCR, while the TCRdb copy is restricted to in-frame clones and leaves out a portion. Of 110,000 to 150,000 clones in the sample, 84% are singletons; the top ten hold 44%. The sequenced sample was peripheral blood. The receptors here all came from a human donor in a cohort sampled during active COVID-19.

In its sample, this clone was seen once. CDR3 sequence (DNA): TGCGCCAGCAGCTATAGACAGGGGCGGGAGGGCCACAATGAGCAGTTCTTC. Translation: CASSYRQGREGHNEQFF. The rearrangement joins TRBV5-1 to TRBJ2-1; a possible D gene is TRBD2 (9 bases). The CDR3 is 17 residues long. Trimming removed 3 bases at V and 5 bases at J, with 21 bases between. CDR1 is SGHRS, CDR2 YFSETQ, per germline.

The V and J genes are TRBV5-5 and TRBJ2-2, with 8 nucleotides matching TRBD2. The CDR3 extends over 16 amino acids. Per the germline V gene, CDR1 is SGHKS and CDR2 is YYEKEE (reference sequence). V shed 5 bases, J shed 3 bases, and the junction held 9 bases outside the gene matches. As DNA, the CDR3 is TGTGCCAGCAGACTGGGAGCGGGAGTGGACACCGGGGAGCTGTTTTTT. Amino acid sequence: CASRLGAGVDTGELFF.

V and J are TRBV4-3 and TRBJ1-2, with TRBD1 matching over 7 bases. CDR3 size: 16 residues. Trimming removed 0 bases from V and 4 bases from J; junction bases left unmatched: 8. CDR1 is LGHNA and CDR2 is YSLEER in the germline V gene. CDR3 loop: CASSQEATGQGYGYTF. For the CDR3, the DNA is TGCGCCAGCAGCCAAGAGGCGACAGGGCAGGGCTATGGCTACACCTTC.

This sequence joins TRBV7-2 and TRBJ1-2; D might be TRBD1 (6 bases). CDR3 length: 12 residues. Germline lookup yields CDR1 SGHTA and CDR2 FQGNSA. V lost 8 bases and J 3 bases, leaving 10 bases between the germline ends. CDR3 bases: TGTGCCAGCCGCAGGGGAGACTATGGCTACACCTTC. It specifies CASRRGDYGYTF.

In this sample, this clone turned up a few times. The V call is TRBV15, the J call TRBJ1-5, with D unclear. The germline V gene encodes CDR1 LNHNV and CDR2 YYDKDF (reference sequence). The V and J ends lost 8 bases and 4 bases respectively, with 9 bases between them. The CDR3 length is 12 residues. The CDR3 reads CATSLPNQPQHF. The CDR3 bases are TGTGCCACCTCGCTACCAAATCAGCCCCAGCATTTT.

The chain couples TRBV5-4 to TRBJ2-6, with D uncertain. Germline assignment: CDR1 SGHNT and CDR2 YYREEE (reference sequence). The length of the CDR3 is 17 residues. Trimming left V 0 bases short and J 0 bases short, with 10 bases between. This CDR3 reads CASSLAAYSSGANVLTF. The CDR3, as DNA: TGTGCCAGCAGCTTGGCGGCGTACAGCTCTGGGGCCAACGTCCTGACTTTC.

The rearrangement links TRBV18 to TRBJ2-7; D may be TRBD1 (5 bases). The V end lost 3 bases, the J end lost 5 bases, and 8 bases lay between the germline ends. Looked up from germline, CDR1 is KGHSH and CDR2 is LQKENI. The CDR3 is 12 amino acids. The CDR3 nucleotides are TGTGCCAGCTCACCGGCAGGGAACGAGCAGTACGTC. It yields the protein CASSPAGNEQYV.

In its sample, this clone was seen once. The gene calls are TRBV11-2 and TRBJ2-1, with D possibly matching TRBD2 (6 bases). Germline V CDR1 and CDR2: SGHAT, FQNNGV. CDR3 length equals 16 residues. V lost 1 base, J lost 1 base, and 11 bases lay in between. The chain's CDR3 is CASSLVGGPSYNEQFF. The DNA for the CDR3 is TGTGCCAGCAGCTTAGTCGGGGGACCTTCCTACAATGAGCAGTTCTTC.

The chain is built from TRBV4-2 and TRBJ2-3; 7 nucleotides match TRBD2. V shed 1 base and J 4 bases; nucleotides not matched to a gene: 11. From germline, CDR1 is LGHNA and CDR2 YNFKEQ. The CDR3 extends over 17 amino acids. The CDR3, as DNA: TGTGCCAGCAGCCAAGTAGCAATAGCGGGCCCCTCAGATACGCAGTATTTT. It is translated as CASSQVAIAGPSDTQYF.

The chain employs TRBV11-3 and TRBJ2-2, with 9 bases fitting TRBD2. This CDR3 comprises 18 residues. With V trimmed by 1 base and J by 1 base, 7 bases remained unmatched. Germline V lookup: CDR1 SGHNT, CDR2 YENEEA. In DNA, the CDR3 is TGTGCCAGCAGCTTAGGTCTAGCGGGGACTATGAACACCGGGGAGCTGTTTTTT. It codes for CASSLGLAGTMNTGELFF.

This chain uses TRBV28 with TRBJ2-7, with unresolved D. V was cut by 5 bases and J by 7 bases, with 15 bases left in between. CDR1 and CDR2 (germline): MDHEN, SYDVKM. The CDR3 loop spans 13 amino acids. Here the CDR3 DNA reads TGTGCCAGCAGTCCCGCCCCTGTCCGGGAGCAGTACGTC. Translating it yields CASSPAPVREQYV.

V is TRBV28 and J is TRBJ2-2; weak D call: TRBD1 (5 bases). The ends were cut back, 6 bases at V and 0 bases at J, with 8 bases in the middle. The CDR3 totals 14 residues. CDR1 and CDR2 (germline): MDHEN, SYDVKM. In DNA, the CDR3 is TGTGCCAGCAGGGGGCACGCGAACACCGGGGAGCTGTTTTTT. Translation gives CASRGHANTGELFF.

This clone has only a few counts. The CDR3 coding sequence is TGTGCCACCAGTGGGAGCAAGGACAGGGGGCGGGAACAGCCCCAGCATTTT. Its protein product is CATSGSKDRGREQPQHF. The chain couples TRBV24-1 to TRBJ1-5, with 11 bases fitting TRBD1. The length of the CDR3 is 17 residues. V was pared by 5 bases and J by 7 bases, with 12 bases of the junction left unmatched. Germline CDR1 is KGHDR and CDR2 is SFDVKD.

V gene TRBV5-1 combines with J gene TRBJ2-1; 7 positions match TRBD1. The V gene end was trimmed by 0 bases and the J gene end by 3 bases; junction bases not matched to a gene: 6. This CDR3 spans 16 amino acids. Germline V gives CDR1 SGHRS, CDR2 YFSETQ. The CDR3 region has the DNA TGCGCCAGCAGCTTGGAAAAGGGGACAGTCTACAATGAGCAGTTCTTC. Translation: CASSLEKGTVYNEQFF.

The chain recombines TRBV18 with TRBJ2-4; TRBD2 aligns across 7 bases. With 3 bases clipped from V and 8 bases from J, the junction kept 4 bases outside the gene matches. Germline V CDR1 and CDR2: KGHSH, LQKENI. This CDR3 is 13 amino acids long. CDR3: CASSPVRGDIQYF. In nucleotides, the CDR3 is TGTGCCAGCTCACCCGTCCGGGGGGACATTCAGTACTTC.

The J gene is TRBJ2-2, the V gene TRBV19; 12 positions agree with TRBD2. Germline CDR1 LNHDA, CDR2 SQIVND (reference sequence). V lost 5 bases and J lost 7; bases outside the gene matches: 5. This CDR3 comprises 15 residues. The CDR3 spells CASSLRLAGVGELFF. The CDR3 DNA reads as TGTGCCAGTAGTTTAAGACTAGCGGGAGTCGGGGAGCTGTTTTTT.

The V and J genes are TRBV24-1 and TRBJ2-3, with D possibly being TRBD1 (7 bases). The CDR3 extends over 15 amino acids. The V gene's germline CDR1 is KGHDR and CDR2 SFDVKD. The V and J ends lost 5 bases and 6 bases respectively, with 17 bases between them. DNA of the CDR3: TGTGCCACCAGTGGTGGGCGGAGGGGGCTGGATACGCAGTATTTT. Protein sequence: CATSGGRRGLDTQYF.

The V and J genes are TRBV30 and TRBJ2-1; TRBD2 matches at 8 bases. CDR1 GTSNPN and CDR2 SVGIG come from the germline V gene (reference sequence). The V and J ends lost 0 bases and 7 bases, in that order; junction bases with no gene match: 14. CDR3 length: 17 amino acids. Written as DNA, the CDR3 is TGTGCCTGGAGTGTACGTTCAGCGGGAGACCCGACTAATGAGCAGTTCTTC. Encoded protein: CAWSVRSAGDPTNEQFF.

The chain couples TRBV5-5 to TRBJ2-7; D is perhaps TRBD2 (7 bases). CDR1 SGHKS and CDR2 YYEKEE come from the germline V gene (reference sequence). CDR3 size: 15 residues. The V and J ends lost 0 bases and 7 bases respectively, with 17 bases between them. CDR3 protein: CASSLEGGPFYEQYF. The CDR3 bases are TGTGCCAGCAGCTTGGAGGGGGGGCCTTTTTATGAGCAGTACTTC.

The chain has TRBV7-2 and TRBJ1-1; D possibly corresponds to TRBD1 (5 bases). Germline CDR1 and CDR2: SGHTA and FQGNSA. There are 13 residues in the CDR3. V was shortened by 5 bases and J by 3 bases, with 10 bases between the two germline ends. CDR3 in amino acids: CASSPQGYTEAFF. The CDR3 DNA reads TGTGCCAGCAGCCCTCAGGGTTACACTGAAGCTTTCTTT.

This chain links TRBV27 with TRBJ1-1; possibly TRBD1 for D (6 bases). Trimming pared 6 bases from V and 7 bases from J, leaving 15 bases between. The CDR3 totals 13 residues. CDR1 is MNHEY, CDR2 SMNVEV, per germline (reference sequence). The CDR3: CASRPRGGGEAFF. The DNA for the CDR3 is TGTGCCAGCAGACCTCGGGGGGGCGGTGAAGCTTTCTTT.

The CDR3 is CASRTGAWTGELFF. The DNA of the CDR3 is TGTGCCAGTAGGACAGGGGCGTGGACCGGGGAGCTGTTTTTT. The rearrangement links TRBV19 to TRBJ2-2; 8 bases line up with TRBD1. Trimming removed 6 bases from V and 5 bases from J; junction bases left unmatched: 5. The CDR3 contains 14 residues. CDR1 is LNHDA, CDR2 SQIVND, per germline (reference sequence).

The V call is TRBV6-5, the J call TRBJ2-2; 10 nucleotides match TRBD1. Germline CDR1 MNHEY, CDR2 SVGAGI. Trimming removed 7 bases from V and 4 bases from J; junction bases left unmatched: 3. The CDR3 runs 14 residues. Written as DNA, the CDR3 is TGTGCCAGCACGGGGACAGGGGTCACCGGGGAGCTGTTTTTT. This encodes CASTGTGVTGELFF.

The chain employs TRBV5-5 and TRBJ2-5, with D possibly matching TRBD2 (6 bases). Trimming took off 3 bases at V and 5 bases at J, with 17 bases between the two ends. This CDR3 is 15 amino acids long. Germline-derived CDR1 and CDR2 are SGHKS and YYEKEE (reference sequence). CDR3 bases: TGTGCCAGCAGCTCTCGACTGGGGGGAGTGGAGACCCAGTACTTC. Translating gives CASSSRLGGVETQYF.

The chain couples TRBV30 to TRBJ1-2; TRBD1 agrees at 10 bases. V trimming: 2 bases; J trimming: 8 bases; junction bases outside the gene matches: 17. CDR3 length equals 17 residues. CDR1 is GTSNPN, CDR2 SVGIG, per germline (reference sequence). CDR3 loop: CAWSPPGQGKWLMGYTF. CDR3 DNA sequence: TGTGCCTGGAGTCCCCCGGGACAGGGGAAATGGTTGATGGGCTACACCTTC. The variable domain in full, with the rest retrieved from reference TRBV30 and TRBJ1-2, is SQTIHQWPATLVQPVGSPLSLECTVEGTSNPNLYWYRQAAGRGLQLLFYSVGIGQISSEVPQNLSASRPQDRQFILSSKKLLLSDSGFYLCAWSPPGQGKWLMGYTFGSGTRLTVV.

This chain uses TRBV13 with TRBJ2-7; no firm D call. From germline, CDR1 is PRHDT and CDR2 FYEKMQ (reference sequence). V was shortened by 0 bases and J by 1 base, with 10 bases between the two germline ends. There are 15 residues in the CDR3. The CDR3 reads CASSLGGASSYEQYV. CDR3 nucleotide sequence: TGTGCCAGCAGCTTAGGGGGCGCCTCGTCCTACGAGCAGTACGTC.